The entry below gives a single T cell receptor beta chain sequence along with its context. This entry belongs to a study of technical replicates of blood from a handful of donors. Trimming shortened V by 6 bases and J by 3 bases, and 8 bases separated the two germline ends. The germline gives CDR1 SNHLY, CDR2 FYNNEI. The CDR3 covers 12 residues. Libraries were prepared by immunoSEQ multiplex PCR; TCRdb keeps only in-frame clonotypes and omits some of them. The sample shows about 94,000 clones, roughly 96% of them seen only once. The chain links TRBV2 to TRBJ1-2; tentatively, D is TRBD1 (6 bases). The source material was T cells isolated from PBMCs. The source of this sequence is a human donor in good health. Here the CDR3 reads CASRYRDYGYTF. The DNA for the CDR3 is TGTGCCAGCAGATACAGGGACTATGGCTACACCTTC.